A single sample gave rise to the 27 T cell receptor beta chains below, sequenced in a study of identical twins. TCRdb processed the 5' RACE reads anew with MiXCR; each CDR3 protein has one entry. Among 450,000 or so distinct CDR3 sequences listed, 14% were seen once. This same sample was also taken into another study, of yellow fever vaccine responses in identical twins.

Sequencing input: CD4+ T cells sorted from blood. Every receptor here comes from a woman between 18 and 29 years old in good health.

This clonotype was counted a few times. CDR3 in amino acids: CASSESGLASYEQYF. As DNA, the CDR3 is TGTGCCAGCAGCGAGAGCGGCTTAGCTTCCTACGAGCAGTACTTC. V gene TRBV7-2 combines with J gene TRBJ2-7; perhaps TRBD2 as D (5 bases). The V end was cut by 5 bases, the J end by 1 base, with 15 bases between. This CDR3 has 15 residues. Germline V lookup: CDR1 SGHTA, CDR2 FQGNSA.

The CDR3 here is CASSPWRQGNGETQYF. CDR3 DNA sequence: TGTGCCAGCTCACCTTGGAGACAGGGGAATGGAGAGACCCAGTACTTC. This sequence joins TRBV18 and TRBJ2-5, with TRBD1 matching over 8 bases. Unmatched junction bases numbered 10, after V lost 3 bases and J lost 4 bases. This CDR3 has 16 residues. CDR1 and CDR2 from the germline V gene are KGHSH and LQKENI.

The rearrangement uses TRBV28 and TRBJ2-5; 7 bases match TRBD2. The CDR3 is 13 amino acids. The germline gives CDR1 MDHEN, CDR2 SYDVKM. With 7 bases clipped from V and 5 bases from J, the junction kept 7 bases outside the gene matches. The CDR3 reads CASIGLDRETQYF. DNA for the CDR3: TGTGCCAGCATAGGACTAGATAGGGAGACCCAGTACTTC.

This clonotype was recorded a few times. V gene TRBV10-1 combines with J gene TRBJ1-2; D is ambiguous. CDR1 and CDR2 (germline): WNHNN, SYGVQD (reference sequence). The V gene lost 0 bases and the J gene lost 4 bases, with 15 bases spanning the gap. The CDR3 has 16 residues. Written as DNA, the CDR3 is TGCGCCAGCAGTGAGTCGGGAGTGGTGGATGCCTATGGCTACACCTTC. This sequence encodes CASSESGVVDAYGYTF.

CDR3 DNA sequence: TGCAGTGCTAGATTAGCGGGGAGCACAGATACGCAGTATTTT. Encoded protein: CSARLAGSTDTQYF. The chain couples TRBV20-1 to TRBJ2-3, with TRBD2 identical over 8 bases. V was clipped by 2 bases and J by 0 bases; unmatched bases: 1. CDR1 is DFQATT, CDR2 SNEGSKA, per germline (reference sequence). The CDR3 covers 14 residues.

This clonotype was seen a handful of times. The chain carries TRBV3-1 and TRBJ2-1; unclear D gene. Germline CDR1 is LGHDT and CDR2 is YNNKEL (reference sequence). V lost 2 bases to trimming and J lost 0 bases, with 8 bases between them. The CDR3 consists of 15 residues. The DNA for the CDR3 is TGTGCCAGCAGCCAATCGTTGGGCTCCTACAATGAGCAGTTCTTC. As protein: CASSQSLGSYNEQFF.

The chain joins TRBV5-8 to TRBJ2-6; 7 nucleotides agree with TRBD2. The trim removed 4 bases at V and 4 bases at J, leaving 5 bases unmatched. The CDR3 is 15 residues long. The germline V gene encodes CDR1 SGHTS and CDR2 YDEGEE. The CDR3 DNA reads as TGTGCCAGCAGCCCGCCGGGAGGCGGGGCCAACGTCCTGACTTTC. It yields the protein CASSPPGGGANVLTF.

V gene TRBV7-3 combines with J gene TRBJ1-1; D is undetermined. CDR1 is SGHTA and CDR2 is FQGTGA in the germline V gene. Trimming left V 5 bases short and J 1 base short, with 11 bases between. This CDR3 is 14 amino acids long. The CDR3 loop reads CASSPAGWNTEAFF. CDR3 sequence (DNA): TGTGCCAGCAGCCCGGCCGGATGGAACACTGAAGCTTTCTTT. The entire variable domain, with the rest obtained from reference TRBV7-3 and TRBJ1-1, is as follows: GAGVSQTPSNKVTEKGKYVELRCDPISGHTALYWYRQSLGQGPEFLIYFQGTGAADDSGLPNDRFFAVRPEGSVSTLKIQRTERGDSAVYLCASSPAGWNTEAFFGQGTRLTVV.

The chain carries TRBV6-1 and TRBJ2-7, with D possibly TRBD2 on 6 matching bases. V was pared by 6 bases and J by 3 bases, with 15 bases between. Germline CDR1 and CDR2: MNHNS and SASEGT. The CDR3 is 14 amino acids. The CDR3 bases are TGTGCCAGCAGCCTAAACCGGGACTTCTACGAGCAGTACTTC. As protein: CASSLNRDFYEQYF.

The chain couples TRBV4-3 to TRBJ2-7; TRBD2 matches at 12 bases. This CDR3 contains 17 residues. Germline assignment: CDR1 LGHNA and CDR2 YSLEER. With V trimmed by 1 base and J by 2 bases, 6 bases remained unmatched. CDR3 residues: CASSQVPLAGGAYEQYF. The CDR3, as DNA: TGCGCCAGCAGCCAAGTACCGCTAGCGGGAGGGGCCTACGAGCAGTACTTC.

In this sample, this clonotype turned up a few times. The chain carries TRBV7-2 and TRBJ2-5; D not resolved. Trimming pared 2 bases from V and 3 bases from J, leaving 10 bases between. Per the germline V gene, CDR1 is SGHTA and CDR2 is FQGNSA. The CDR3 has 14 amino acids. The CDR3 region has the DNA TGTGCCAGCAGCTTATTCGCAATGGAAGAGACCCAGTACTTC. This translates into CASSLFAMEETQYF.

The chain joins TRBV6-5 to TRBJ2-1; possibly TRBD2 for D (6 bases). V was clipped by 4 bases and J by 3 bases, with 16 bases between them. CDR3 length equals 16 residues. Germline loops: CDR1 MNHEY, CDR2 SVGAGI. The CDR3 sequence: CASSFLADPYYNEQFF. The CDR3 coding sequence is TGTGCCAGCAGTTTTTTAGCGGACCCCTACTACAATGAGCAGTTCTTC.

This chain links TRBV5-1 with TRBJ2-4; D may be TRBD1 (6 bases). V was clipped by 2 bases and J by 8 bases, with 8 bases between them. The CDR3 consists of 12 residues. Looked up from germline, CDR1 is SGHRS and CDR2 is YFSETQ. The chain's CDR3 is CASSFRGDIQYF. DNA for the CDR3: TGCGCCAGCAGCTTCAGGGGTGACATTCAGTACTTC. Full variable domain (missing parts from reference TRBV5-1 and TRBJ2-4): KAGVTQTPRYLIKTRGQQVTLSCSPISGHRSVSWYQQTPGQGLQFLFEYFSETQRNKGNFPGRFSGRQFSNSRSEMNVSTLELGDSALYLCASSFRGDIQYFGAGTRLSVL.

The V call is TRBV7-2, the J call TRBJ1-1; 10 bases align to TRBD1. Trimming removed 5 bases from V and 4 bases from J; junction bases left unmatched: 10. The germline CDR1 and CDR2 sequences are SGHTA and FQGNSA. The CDR3 extends over 16 amino acids. The CDR3 nucleotides are TGTGCCAGCAGCCGACAGGGGGCGGGACGGGGCACTGAAGCTTTCTTT. Translating gives CASSRQGAGRGTEAFF. The full variable domain, completed using reference TRBV7-2 and TRBJ1-1, is GAGVSQSPSNKVTEKGKDVELRCDPISGHTALYWYRQSLGQGLEFLIYFQGNSAPDKSGLPSDRFSAERTGGSVSTLTIQRTQQEDSAVYLCASSRQGAGRGTEAFFGQGTRLTVV.

This chain joins TRBV5-1 and TRBJ2-1; TRBD2 agrees at 10 bases. The CDR3 consists of 15 residues. J gave up 4 bases and V 2 bases, and 3 bases lay outside the gene matches. The V gene's germline CDR1 is SGHRS and CDR2 YFSETQ. The CDR3 region has the DNA TGCGCCAGCAGCTTCGGGACTAGCGCGTACAATGAGCAGTTCTTC. Translation: CASSFGTSAYNEQFF.

This clonotype was seen a handful of times. This chain uses TRBV11-2 with TRBJ2-5; 8 nucleotides line up with TRBD1. This CDR3 has 13 residues. Germline assignment: CDR1 SGHAT and CDR2 FQNNGV. V was clipped by 6 bases and J by 5 bases; unmatched bases: 5. CDR3 sequence reads: CASRMTGVETQYF. CDR3 sequence (DNA): TGTGCCAGCAGGATGACAGGGGTTGAGACCCAGTACTTC. Full variable domain (outside the CDR3, taken from reference TRBV11-2 and TRBJ2-5): EAGVAQSPRYKIIEKRQSVAFWCNPISGHATLYWYQQILGQGPKLLIQFQNNGVVDDSQLPKDRFSAERLKGVDSTLKIQPAKLEDSAVYLCASRMTGVETQYFGPGTRLLVL.

This clonotype was detected only a few times. The chain carries TRBV7-6 and TRBJ2-7, with 13 bases fitting TRBD2. This CDR3 contains 15 residues. V lost 2 bases to trimming and J lost 7 bases; unmatched junction nucleotides: 5. CDR1 and CDR2 from the germline V gene are SGHVS and FNYEAQ. The CDR3 reads CASSLTTSGGMEQYF. The CDR3 DNA sequence: TGTGCCAGCAGCTTAACGACTAGCGGGGGGATGGAGCAGTACTTC.

The V gene is TRBV6-6, the J gene TRBJ2-7, with D unclear. Between the trimmed V and J ends, which lost 5 bases and 7 bases, there was a span of 12 bases. Looked up from germline, CDR1 is MNHNY and CDR2 is SVGAGI (reference sequence). The CDR3 is 12 residues long. Written as DNA, the CDR3 is TGTGCCAGCAGTATCAGTGGTGTGGAGCAGTACTTC. Protein: CASSISGVEQYF.

The rearrangement uses TRBV3-1 and TRBJ2-7; the D is unclear. CDR3 length: 16 residues. CDR1 is LGHDT and CDR2 is YNNKEL in the germline V gene (reference sequence). Trimming left V 4 bases short and J 4 bases short, with 20 bases between. CDR3 sequence: CASSPTGPLVRYEQYF. In DNA form, the CDR3 reads TGTGCCAGCAGCCCAACCGGACCTTTAGTGAGATACGAGCAGTACTTC.

There are a few counts of this clonotype. This chain joins TRBV7-2 and TRBJ1-5, with a weak D call TRBD1 (6 bases). V lost 5 bases, J lost 3 bases, and 11 bases lay in between. This CDR3 has 14 amino acids. Per germline, CDR1 SGHTA and CDR2 FQGNSA. Here the CDR3 reads CASSNRDTNQPQHF. As DNA, the CDR3 is TGTGCCAGCAGCAACCGGGACACCAATCAGCCCCAGCATTTT.

This clonotype was detected only a few times. At one of its ends the junction is not consistent with the germline gene, which may arise from a read error. The gene calls are TRBV4-3 and TRBJ2-1, with D unclear. The germline CDR1 and CDR2 sequences are LGHNA and YSLEER. The CDR3 extends over 14 amino acids. This chain's CDR3 is CASSQDLGYSEQFF. DNA for the CDR3: TGCGCCAGCAGCCAAGACTTGGGTTACAGTGAGCAGTTCTTC.

This clonotype occurred a few times. This sequence joins TRBV3-1 and TRBJ2-7; either TRBD1 or TRBD2 may fit D (5 bases each). Germline V gene sequence: CDR1 LGHDT, CDR2 YNNKEL (reference sequence). The CDR3 has 12 amino acids. V shed 1 base and J shed 6 bases, with 7 bases lying between them. CDR3 protein: CASSQAGAEQYF. Written as DNA, the CDR3 is TGTGCCAGCAGCCAAGCCGGGGCCGAGCAGTACTTC.

The CDR3 sequence: CASSLLDRVGEQYV. CDR3 nucleotides: TGTGCCAGCAGTCTACTGGACAGGGTTGGCGAGCAGTACGTC. J is TRBJ2-7 and V is TRBV12-3 or TRBV12-4; TRBD1 aligns across 8 bases. Trimming cost V 5 bases and J 6 bases; bases outside gene matches: 9. This CDR3 has 14 amino acids.

The chain recombines TRBV11-2 with TRBJ2-7; TRBD1 matches 7 bases. This CDR3 spans 14 amino acids. V was pared by 4 bases and J by 3 bases, with 6 bases of the junction left unmatched. Germline V gives CDR1 SGHAT, CDR2 FQNNGV. DNA for the CDR3: TGTGCCAGCAGCTCCTTTGCAGGGGGCTACGAGCAGTACTTC. Protein sequence: CASSSFAGGYEQYF.

The V and J genes are TRBV12-3 or TRBV12-4 and TRBJ2-4, with TRBD1 identical over 8 bases. The V segment lost 5 bases and the J segment 1 base; nucleotides outside the gene matches: 7. CDR3 length: 16 residues. For the CDR3, the DNA is TGTGCCAGCAGTCCTCGGACAGGGTCGGCCAAAAACATTCAGTACTTC. Protein sequence: CASSPRTGSAKNIQYF.

The chain joins TRBV28 to TRBJ2-3; a weak D match, TRBD1 (5 bases). The V and J ends lost 6 bases and 3 bases respectively, with 13 bases between them. CDR3 length: 14 amino acids. Germline CDR1 MDHEN, CDR2 SYDVKM. The CDR3 region has the DNA TGTGCCAGCAGCTCGGACACGAGGACAGATACGCAGTATTTT. Protein sequence: CASSSDTRTDTQYF. The full variable domain, completed using reference TRBV28 and TRBJ2-3, is DVKVTQSSRYLVKRTGEKVFLECVQDMDHENMFWYRQDPGLGLRLIYFSYDVKMKEKGDIPEGYSVSREKKERFSLILESASTNQTSMYLCASSSDTRTDTQYFGPGTRLTVL.

The rearrangement uses TRBV7-2 and TRBJ2-6; maybe TRBD1 (5 bases). Germline CDR1 reads SGHTA; CDR2 reads FQGNSA. V lost 2 bases, J lost 2 bases, and 13 bases lay in between. CDR3 length equals 17 residues. The CDR3 reads CASSLSLGAPGANVLTF. CDR3 in DNA: TGTGCCAGCAGCTTAAGTTTAGGGGCCCCTGGGGCCAACGTCCTGACTTTC.